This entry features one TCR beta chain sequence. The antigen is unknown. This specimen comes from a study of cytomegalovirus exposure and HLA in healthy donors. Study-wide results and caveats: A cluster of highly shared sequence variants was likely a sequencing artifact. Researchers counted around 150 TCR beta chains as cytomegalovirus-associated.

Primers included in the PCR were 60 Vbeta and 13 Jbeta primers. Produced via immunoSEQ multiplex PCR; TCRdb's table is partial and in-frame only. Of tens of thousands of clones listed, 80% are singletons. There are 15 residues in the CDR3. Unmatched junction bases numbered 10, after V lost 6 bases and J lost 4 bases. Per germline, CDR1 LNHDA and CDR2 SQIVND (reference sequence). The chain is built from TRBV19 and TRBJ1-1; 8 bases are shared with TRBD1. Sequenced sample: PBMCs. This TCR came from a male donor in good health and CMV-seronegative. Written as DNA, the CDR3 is TGTGCCAGTAGCCCGACAGGGGCGGGGGTCACTGAAGCTTTCTTT. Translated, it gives CASSPTGAGVTEAFF.